Below are 15 T cell receptor beta chains sequenced from a single sample in a study of T cell repertoires in ileal Crohn's disease. Sequenced by immunoSEQ multiplex PCR; TCRdb stores in-frame clones only, minus some. Among over 9,000 clones listed, approximately 82% were seen once. What was sequenced was ileal tissue. Receptors were obtained from an adult with Crohn's disease.

This clone was seen just once. This sequence joins TRBV27 and TRBJ2-3; no reliable D call. The CDR3 consists of 13 residues. The germline V and J ends were trimmed by 6 bases and 4 bases, with 11 bases remaining between them. From germline, CDR1 is MNHEY and CDR2 SMNVEV (reference sequence). The CDR3 sequence: CASSLVVSDTQYF. DNA of the CDR3: TGTGCCAGCAGCCTAGTTGTGTCAGATACGCAGTATTTT.

The rearrangement uses TRBV15 and TRBJ2-5; 7 nucleotides agree with TRBD1. Germline V CDR1 and CDR2: LNHNV, YYDKDF (reference sequence). This CDR3 has 15 residues. The ends lost 2 bases at V and 4 bases at J; junction bases unmatched: 7. CDR3 DNA: TGTGCCACCAGCAGACTAGGAGGACAGGCAGAGACCCAGTACTTC. Translated: CATSRLGGQAETQYF. Drawing the rest from reference TRBV15 and TRBJ2-5, the complete variable domain is DAMVIQNPRYQVTQFGKPVTLSCSQTLNHNVMYWYQQKSSQAPKLLFHYYDKDFNNEADTPDNFQSRRPNTSFCFLDIRSPGLGDTAMYLCATSRLGGQAETQYFGPGTRLLVL.

V gene TRBV5-1 combines with J gene TRBJ2-1, with TRBD2 matching over 14 bases. Germline V gene data show CDR1 as SGHRS and CDR2 as YFSETQ. The CDR3 runs 16 residues. Trimming removed 3 bases from V and 10 bases from J; junction bases left unmatched: 9. The DNA for the CDR3 is TGCGCCAGCAGCTCCACCGGGACTAGCGGGGGACAAGAGCAGTTCTTC. It is translated as CASSSTGTSGGQEQFF.

In this sample, this clone turned up a few times. The rearrangement uses TRBV2 and TRBJ1-1; 8 bases fit TRBD1. J was trimmed by 3 bases and V by 8 bases; bases with no gene match: 5. Germline loops: CDR1 SNHLY, CDR2 FYNNEI. This CDR3 has 13 amino acids. The CDR3 bases are TGTGCCAGCCCAGGGGGCGATTACACTGAAGCTTTCTTT. It is translated as CASPGGDYTEAFF.

The rearrangement links TRBV19 to TRBJ2-7; 8 bases match TRBD1. J was trimmed by 0 bases and V by 5 bases; bases with no gene match: 3. There are 14 residues in the CDR3. Germline V CDR1 and CDR2: LNHDA, SQIVND (reference sequence). The CDR3 nucleotides read TGTGCCAGTAGTGCCGGGACAGGCTCCTACGAGCAGTACTTC. Amino acids: CASSAGTGSYEQYF. Full variable domain (missing parts from reference TRBV19 and TRBJ2-7): DGGITQSPKYLFRKEGQNVTLSCEQNLNHDAMYWYRQDPGQGLRLIYYSQIVNDFQKGDIAEGYSVSREKKESFPLTVTSAQKNPTAFYLCASSAGTGSYEQYFGPGTRLTVT.

J is TRBJ1-2 and V is TRBV28; tentative D call: TRBD1 (5 bases). CDR1 is MDHEN, CDR2 SYDVKM, per germline. CDR3 length equals 14 residues. V lost 2 bases and J 2 bases, leaving 9 bases between the germline ends. As DNA, the CDR3 is TGTGCCAGCAGTTTAATGGGGCCCAACTATGGCTACACCTTC. Translated, it gives CASSLMGPNYGYTF.

The rearrangement joins TRBV6-1 to TRBJ1-1; TRBD1 might be the D (6 bases). Per germline, CDR1 MNHNS and CDR2 SASEGT. Trimming cost V 4 bases and J 4 bases, with 7 bases left between them. CDR3 length: 12 amino acids. CDR3: CASSGGGTEAFF. Here the CDR3 DNA reads TGTGCCAGCAGTGGAGGGGGCACTGAAGCTTTCTTT.

The V and J genes are TRBV2 and TRBJ2-5; perhaps TRBD2 as D (6 bases). This CDR3 contains 13 residues. Germline-derived CDR1 and CDR2 are SNHLY and FYNNEI. Trimming took off 8 bases at V and 5 bases at J, with 15 bases between the two ends. In DNA, the CDR3 is TGTGCCAGCGCACCGGCGGCGGGGGAGACCCAGTACTTC. Translated: CASAPAAGETQYF. The full variable domain, completed using reference TRBV2 and TRBJ2-5, is EPEVTQTPSHQVTQMGQEVILRCVPISNHLYFYWYRQILGQKVEFLVSFYNNEISEKSEIFDDQFSVERPDGSNFTLKIRSTKLEDSAMYFCASAPAAGETQYFGPGTRLLVL.

J is TRBJ2-7 and V is TRBV5-1; D might be TRBD2 (5 bases). The CDR3 is 12 amino acids. Germline V gives CDR1 SGHRS, CDR2 YFSETQ. V gave up 0 bases and J gave up 6 bases, with 7 bases separating them. This CDR3 reads CASSLVAGEQYF. CDR3 nucleotide sequence: TGCGCCAGCAGCTTGGTGGCGGGCGAGCAGTACTTC.

This chain connects TRBV5-1 to TRBJ2-2; no reliable D call. Germline V gene sequence: CDR1 SGHRS, CDR2 YFSETQ. The CDR3 is made up of 16 amino acids. Trimming stripped 0 bases from V and 2 bases from J, with 11 bases between. For the CDR3, the DNA is TGCGCCAGCAGCTTGGTAAGGCAGGTCAACACCGGGGAGCTGTTTTTT. Its protein product is CASSLVRQVNTGELFF.

The chain carries TRBV5-4 and TRBJ1-1; 7 positions agree with TRBD1. CDR3 length: 13 amino acids. J lost 2 bases, V lost 5 bases, and 3 bases had no gene match. From germline, CDR1 is SGHNT and CDR2 YYREEE (reference sequence). CDR3 residues: CASRGQINTEAFF. The CDR3 nucleotides read TGTGCCAGCAGGGGACAGATCAACACTGAAGCTTTCTTT. Variable domain in full (rest from reference TRBV5-4 and TRBJ1-1): ETGVTQSPTHLIKTRGQQVTLRCSSQSGHNTVSWYQQALGQGPQFIFQYYREEENGRGNFPPRFSGLQFPNYSSELNVNALELDDSALYLCASRGQINTEAFFGQGTRLTVV.

The rearrangement uses TRBV6-5 and TRBJ2-5, with 9 bases that match TRBD1. The CDR3 totals 15 residues. Germline CDR1 reads MNHEY; CDR2 reads SVGAGI. The junction had 9 bases not matched to a gene; V was cut back by 6 bases and J by 4 bases. CDR3: CASRRSTGGRETQYF. Here the CDR3 DNA reads TGTGCCAGCAGGCGATCGACAGGGGGTAGAGAGACCCAGTACTTC.

The rearrangement links TRBV7-2 to TRBJ2-7; possible D gene TRBD2, 5 bases. The V end lost 3 bases, the J end lost 3 bases, and 9 bases lay between the germline ends. The CDR3 runs to 13 residues. The germline CDR1 and CDR2 sequences are SGHTA and FQGNSA. CDR3 bases: TGTGCCAGCAGCTTCGGGAACAGCTACGAGCAGTACTTC. Translating it yields CASSFGNSYEQYF. The variable domain in full, with the rest retrieved from reference TRBV7-2 and TRBJ2-7, is GAGVSQSPSNKVTEKGKDVELRCDPISGHTALYWYRQSLGQGLEFLIYFQGNSAPDKSGLPSDRFSAERTGGSVSTLTIQRTQQEDSAVYLCASSFGNSYEQYFGPGTRLTVT.

The gene calls are TRBV28 and TRBJ2-2; 8 bases match TRBD2. Unmatched junction bases numbered 4, after V lost 7 bases and J lost 3 bases. From germline, CDR1 is MDHEN and CDR2 SYDVKM. This CDR3 spans 14 amino acids. This chain's CDR3 is CASNSGAYTGELFF. As DNA, the CDR3 is TGTGCCAGCAATAGCGGGGCCTACACCGGGGAGCTGTTTTTT. The whole variable domain, remainder taken from reference TRBV28 and TRBJ2-2, is DVKVTQSSRYLVKRTGEKVFLECVQDMDHENMFWYRQDPGLGLRLIYFSYDVKMKEKGDIPEGYSVSREKKERFSLILESASTNQTSMYLCASNSGAYTGELFFGEGSRLTVL.

The rearrangement joins TRBV15 to TRBJ2-3; TRBD2 agrees at 9 bases. This CDR3 is 16 amino acids long. Trimming at V came to 4 bases and at J to 0 bases, leaving 5 bases not matched to a gene. Germline V gene data show CDR1 as LNHNV and CDR2 as YYDKDF (reference sequence). The CDR3 protein is CATSKGLARSTDTQYF. CDR3 sequence (DNA): TGTGCCACCAGCAAGGGACTAGCTCGAAGCACAGATACGCAGTATTTT.